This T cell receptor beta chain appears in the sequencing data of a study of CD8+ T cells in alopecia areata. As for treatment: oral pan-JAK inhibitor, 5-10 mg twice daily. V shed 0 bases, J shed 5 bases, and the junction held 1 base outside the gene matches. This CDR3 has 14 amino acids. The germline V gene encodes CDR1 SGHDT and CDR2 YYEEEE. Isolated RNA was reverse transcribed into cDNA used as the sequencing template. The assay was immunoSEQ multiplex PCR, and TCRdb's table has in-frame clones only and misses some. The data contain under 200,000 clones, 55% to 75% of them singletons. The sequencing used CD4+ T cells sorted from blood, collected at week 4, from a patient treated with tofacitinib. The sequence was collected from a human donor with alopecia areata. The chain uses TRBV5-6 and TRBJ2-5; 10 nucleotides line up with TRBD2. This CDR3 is CASSLGTSGETQYF. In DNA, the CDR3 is TGTGCCAGCAGCTTGGGGACTAGCGGTGAGACCCAGTACTTC.